The sequence of this T cell receptor (beta chain) was determined in a study of blood T cells in healthy people across ages. A J-beta primer mix and a sample-barcoded 5' primer were used in a second PCR of about 7 to 11 cycles. TCRdb called the 5' RACE reads again in MiXCR, with one record for every CDR3 protein. The data contain 1.5 million to 2 million distinct CDR3 sequences, around 48% of them singletons. Points from the study as a whole: Estimated diversity, derived from one million T cells, was regarded as an underestimate.

On this clonotype itself: The target antigen is unknown.

This CDR3 region has 16 residues. From germline, CDR1 is SGHTA and CDR2 FQGNSA. V gave up 5 bases and J gave up 10 bases; unmatched junction bases: 15. This receptor was obtained from a woman aged 40 to 49 in good health. V usage is TRBV7-2 and J usage is TRBJ2-1; 9 nucleotides agree with TRBD2. Sequencing was done on a sample of blood. The CDR3 DNA reads as TGTGCCAGCAGCCCGCCTCCAAGCGGGGGGTTGGTAGAGCAGTTCTTC. Protein sequence: CASSPPPSGGLVEQFF.